This T cell receptor beta chain was obtained from a study of T cell repertoires in cytomegalovirus infection. Study-wide context: A matching HLA type, together with CMV infection, was signaled by public TCR beta signatures. Study results and caveats: Dominating the ex vivo response were TCR beta clonotypes that were CMV-specific and HLA-C-restricted. Public TCR beta family frequency separated CMV-and-HLA carriers, including in an independent cohort.

The CDR3 runs to 14 residues. Trimming removed 2 bases from V and 10 bases from J, with 18 bases in between. Germline-derived CDR1 and CDR2 are MNHEY and SVGEGT. TCRdb processed the reads anew with MiXCR; each CDR3 protein has one entry. The repertoire has about 210,000 distinct CDR3 sequences, 6% to 8% of them found once; the top ten carry more than 5.5%. This clonotype showed up many times. Its antigen is currently unknown. The material sequenced was PBMCs. V is TRBV6-2 or TRBV6-3 and J is TRBJ2-7; D may correspond to TRBD1 or TRBD2 (5 bases each). This TCR was sampled from a human donor in good health (CMV status not recorded). Some clones in this sample may be carry-over from other donors' samples. CDR3 amino acids: CASSYPNRDAEQYF. In DNA form, the CDR3 reads TGTGCCAGCAGTTACCCCAACCGGGACGCGGAACAGTACTTC.